The next 2 T cell receptor beta chains were all read from a single sample in a study of blood T cell repertoires in COVID-19 (dated by TCRdb to the early 2020s). The protocol used for the library was the immunoSEQ multiplex PCR assay. In TCRdb, the immuneACCESS table is reduced to in-frame sequences with V and J assigned. These tables do not hold every clone; where another copy was compared, an unresolved V gene accounts for under half, and the others remain unexplained. For this sample the table gives about 250,000 clones, of which 80% to 90% were detected only once. 15% of the sample goes to the ten largest clones. Material: PBMCs or T cells enriched from blood (not recorded which). All receptors come from a young man who had recovered from COVID-19.

J is TRBJ1-5 and V is TRBV7-9, with 9 bases fitting TRBD1. J gave up 6 bases and V 1 base, and 7 bases lay outside the gene matches. The CDR3 spans 16 residues. Germline CDR1 is SEHNR and CDR2 is FQNEAQ (reference sequence). The CDR3 DNA reads as TGTGCCAGCAGCTTAGGGACAGGGGAGGTCGGTCAGCCCCAGCATTTT. Its protein product is CASSLGTGEVGQPQHF.

The gene calls are TRBV30 and TRBJ1-4, with a possible D match to TRBD1 (6 bases). V lost 0 bases, J lost 8 bases, and 10 bases lay in between. Germline lookup yields CDR1 GTSNPN and CDR2 SVGIG (reference sequence). The CDR3 has 13 amino acids. The CDR3 loop reads CAWSVNRAEKLFF. CDR3 DNA: TGTGCCTGGAGTGTGAACAGGGCCGAAAAACTGTTTTTT.